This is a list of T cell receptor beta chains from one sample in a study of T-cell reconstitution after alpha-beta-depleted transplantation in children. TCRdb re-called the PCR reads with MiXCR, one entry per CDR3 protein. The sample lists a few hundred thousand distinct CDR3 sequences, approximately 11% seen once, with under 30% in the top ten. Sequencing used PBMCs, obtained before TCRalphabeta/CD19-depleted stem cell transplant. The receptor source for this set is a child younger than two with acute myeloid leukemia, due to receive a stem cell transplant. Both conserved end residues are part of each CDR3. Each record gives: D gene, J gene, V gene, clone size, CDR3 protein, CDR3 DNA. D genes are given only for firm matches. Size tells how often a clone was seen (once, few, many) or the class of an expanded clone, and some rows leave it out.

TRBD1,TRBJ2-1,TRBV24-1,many,CATSVPDRVGEQFF,TGTGCCACCAGTGTTCCTGACAGGGTAGGTGAGCAGTTCTTC
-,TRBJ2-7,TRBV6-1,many,CASSEERDRYEQYF,TGTGCCAGCAGTGAAGAAAGGGATCGCTACGAGCAGTACTTC
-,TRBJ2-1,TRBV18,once,CASSPMDRGLGEQFF,TGTGCCAGCTCACCAATGGACAGAGGGTTGGGTGAGCAGTTCTTC
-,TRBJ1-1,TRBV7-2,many,CASSIGHTRGAFF,TGTGCCAGCAGCATTGGACACACAAGAGGAGCTTTCTTT
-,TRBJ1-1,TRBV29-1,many,CSVVPGNTEAFF,TGCAGCGTTGTTCCGGGGAACACTGAAGCTTTCTTT
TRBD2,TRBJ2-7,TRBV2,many,CASSVSGRYEQYF,TGTGCCAGCAGCGTTAGCGGGAGGTACGAGCAGTACTTC
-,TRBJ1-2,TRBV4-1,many,CASSQDPDSGPIYGYTF,TGCGCCAGCAGCCAAGATCCGGACAGCGGACCTATCTATGGCTACACCTTC
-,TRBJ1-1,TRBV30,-,CASFISEETEAFF,TGTGCCTCCTTCATATCAGAGGAAACTGAAGCTTTCTTT
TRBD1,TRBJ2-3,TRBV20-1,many,CSAGQEIDTQYF,TGCAGTGCTGGACAGGAGATAGATACGCAGTATTTT
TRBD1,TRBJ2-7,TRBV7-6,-,CASSLARQGYEQYF,TGTGCCAGCAGCTTAGCGAGACAGGGGTACGAGCAGTACTTC
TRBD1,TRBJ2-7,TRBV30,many,CAWSLTGDPYEQYF,TGTGCCTGGAGTTTGACAGGGGACCCCTACGAGCAGTACTTC
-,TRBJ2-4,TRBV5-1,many,CASSLDLSDIQYF,TGCGCCAGCAGCTTGGACCTCAGTGACATTCAGTACTTC
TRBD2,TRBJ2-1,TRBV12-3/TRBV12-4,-,CASSPPSGRAGNEQFF,TGTGCCAGCAGTCCTCCTAGCGGGAGGGCCGGGAATGAGCAGTTCTTC
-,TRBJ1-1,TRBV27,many,CASSLFRNTEAFF,TGTGCCAGCAGTTTATTTAGGAACACTGAAGCTTTCTTT
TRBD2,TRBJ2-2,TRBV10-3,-,CATSRASGNTGELFF,TGTGCCACCTCAAGGGCTAGCGGGAACACCGGGGAGCTGTTTTTT
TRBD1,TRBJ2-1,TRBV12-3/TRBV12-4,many,CASSRDRGIENEQFF,TGTGCCAGCAGTCGGGACAGGGGGATTGAAAATGAGCAGTTCTTC
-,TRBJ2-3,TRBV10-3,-,CAISSAADTQYF,TGTGCCATCAGCTCAGCGGCAGATACGCAGTATTTT
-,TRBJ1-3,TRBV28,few,CASSLGANTIYF,TGTGCCAGCAGTTTAGGCGCGAACACCATATATTTT
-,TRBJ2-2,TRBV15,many,CATSRDASRRTGELFF,TGTGCCACCAGCAGAGATGCTAGCCGGAGGACCGGGGAGCTGTTTTTT
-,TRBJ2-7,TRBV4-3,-,CASSQDWGALIGGYEQYF,TGCGCCAGCAGCCAAGATTGGGGGGCTTTAATCGGGGGATACGAGCAGTACTTC
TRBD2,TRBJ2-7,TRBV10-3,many,CAMGTSAYEQYF,TGTGCCATGGGGACTAGCGCCTACGAGCAGTACTTC
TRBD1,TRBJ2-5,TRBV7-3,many,CASSLTDRGAGGYLETQYF,TGTGCCAGCAGCTTAACGGACAGGGGCGCAGGGGGGTACTTAGAGACCCAGTACTTC
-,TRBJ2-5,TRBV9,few,CASSGAGGYQETQYF,TGTGCCAGCAGCGGTGCGGGCGGGTACCAAGAGACCCAGTACTTC
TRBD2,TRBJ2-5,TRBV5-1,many,CASSLAGVEETQYF,TGCGCCAGCAGCTTAGCGGGAGTGGAAGAGACCCAGTACTTC
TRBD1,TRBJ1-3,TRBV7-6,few,CASGTGTATFSGNTIYF,TGTGCCAGCGGAACCGGGACAGCTACTTTCTCTGGAAACACCATATATTTT
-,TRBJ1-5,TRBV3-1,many,CASSQDIGGQPQHF,TGTGCCAGCAGCCAAGATATCGGGGGACAGCCCCAGCATTTT
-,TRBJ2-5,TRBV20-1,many,CSARTGGETQYF,TGCAGTGCTAGAACTGGAGGCGAGACCCAGTACTTC
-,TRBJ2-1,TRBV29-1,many,CSVFRYNEQFF,TGCAGCGTTTTCCGTTACAATGAGCAGTTCTTC
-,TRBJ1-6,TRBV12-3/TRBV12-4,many,CASNGPGTSSPLHF,TGTGCCAGCAATGGACCGGGGACTTCCTCACCCCTCCACTTT